This TCR beta chain was documented in a study of graft-versus-host responses after intestinal transplantation. Overall study context: Isolated intestinal, liver-intestinal, or multivisceral transplants were what recipients had. Following induction with anti-thymocyte globulin, all recipients were given tacrolimus and steroids for two to three years.

Trimming cost V 4 bases and J 6 bases; bases outside gene matches: 4. CDR1 is SGHRS, CDR2 YFSETQ, per germline. The CDR3 is 14 amino acids. Whole-study results and caveats: Patients who carried graft-donor T cell macrochimerism also had high graft-versus-host to host-versus-graft clonal ratios in their allografts. Recipient marrow showed GvH clones, some seen first in ileum or blood.

Concerning this clone: Its cognate antigen is unknown.

TCRdb's copy holds only in-frame clones and misses some; the assay was immunoSEQ multiplex PCR. The data contain tens of thousands of clones, roughly nine tenths of them singletons. The chain links TRBV5-1 to TRBJ1-2, with 12 bases matching TRBD1. Sequencing was performed on unstimulated CD8+ T cells sorted from spleen or lymph node cells, taken before intestinal transplant. This clonotype was obtained from a human donor who received an intestinal transplant. Here the CDR3 reads CASSHGTGGDGYTF. The CDR3 bases are TGCGCCAGCAGCCACGGGACAGGGGGCGATGGCTACACCTTC.